This passage covers 25 T cell receptor beta chains from one sample sequenced in a study of T cells after yellow fever vaccination. One entry per CDR3 protein, called by TCRdb with MiXCR from the 5' RACE reads. The sample comprises more than 90,000 distinct CDR3 sequences, 5.5% to 8% of which are singletons, and 2.5% to 3.5% rests with the top ten. The sequenced sample was CD4+ T cells sorted from PBMCs, obtained approximately 47 days after the first yellow fever vaccination. These receptors were taken from a man aged 18 to 30 who received the YFV17D yellow fever vaccine.

The table lists this clonotype with many counts. The chain has TRBV7-2 and TRBJ2-2; D possibly corresponds to TRBD2 (6 bases). The ends were cut back, 3 bases at V and 8 bases at J, with 7 bases in the middle. This CDR3 contains 12 residues. Germline CDR1 is SGHTA and CDR2 is FQGNSA. CDR3 sequence (DNA): TGTGCCAGCAGCTTCCGGGGGGGGGAGCTGTTTTTT. Protein product: CASSFRGGELFF.

This clonotype was picked up many times. The chain recombines TRBV5-6 with TRBJ2-5, with TRBD2 matching over 7 bases. This CDR3 has 15 amino acids. CDR1 and CDR2 (germline): SGHDT, YYEEEE. The J segment lost 0 bases and the V segment lost 7 bases, leaving 9 bases of the junction unmatched. The CDR3 nucleotides are TGTGCCAGCGCCCGCGGCGGGGGTTACCAAGAGACCCAGTACTTC. It encodes CASARGGGYQETQYF.

About this clonotype itself: This may be a read error: a much more frequent sequence differs by one nucleotide. The chain joins TRBV18 to TRBJ1-2, with 8 positions matching TRBD1. Germline CDR1 KGHSH, CDR2 LQKENI. The trim removed 3 bases at V and 5 bases at J, leaving 8 bases unmatched. This CDR3 has 15 amino acids. The CDR3 DNA is TGTGCCAGCTCACCCGAGACAGGGGCAGGATATGGCTACACCTTC. Protein product: CASSPETGAGYGYTF.

This clonotype was detected many times. This chain uses TRBV4-3 with TRBJ2-1; D not certain. This CDR3 spans 15 amino acids. Germline CDR1 reads LGHNA; CDR2 reads YSLEER. The V end lost 1 base, the J end lost 4 bases, and 11 bases lay between the germline ends. The CDR3 loop reads CASSQGWLDYNEQFF. For the CDR3, the DNA is TGCGCCAGCAGCCAAGGTTGGCTAGATTACAATGAGCAGTTCTTC.

This clonotype was seen many times. The gene calls are TRBV12-3 or TRBV12-4 and TRBJ2-3, with 8 bases matching TRBD1. This CDR3 spans 16 amino acids. Trimming took 6 bases from V and 4 from J; bases not matched to a gene: 12. In DNA, the CDR3 is TGTGCCAGCAGGGGCGGTTCAACAGGGGGAGCAGATACGCAGTATTTT. Its translation is CASRGGSTGGADTQYF.

As for this clonotype: Sequence at one end of the junction differs from germline and may be a read error. The chain is built from TRBV5-1 and TRBJ1-1, with 11 bases fitting TRBD1. This CDR3 comprises 16 residues. The germline V gene has CDR1 SGHRS and CDR2 YFSETQ. Here the CDR3 reads CAISLGTGGMNTEAFF. CDR3 DNA sequence: TGCGCCATCAGCTTGGGGACAGGGGGAATGAACACTGAAGCTTTCTTT.

For this clonotype: One end of the junction varies from germline; a read error may be responsible. The V and J genes are TRBV5-6 and TRBJ2-1; possible D gene TRBD2, 5 bases. This CDR3 region has 15 residues. CDR1 is SGHDT, CDR2 YYEEEE, per germline. The DNA of the CDR3 is TGTGCCATCAGCCGCGGGCGCCGCTCCTACAATGAGCAGTTCTTC. Amino acid sequence: CAISRGRRSYNEQFF.

Ten or more counts support this clonotype. DNA of the CDR3: TGTGCCAGCAGCTTACAGTTAACTAGTATAGAGGATACGCAGTATTTT. Its translation: CASSLQLTSIEDTQYF. This chain links TRBV7-2 with TRBJ2-3; possible D gene TRBD2, 5 bases. The germline V gene has CDR1 SGHTA and CDR2 FQGNSA. The CDR3 consists of 16 residues. V was pared by 2 bases and J by 6 bases, with 18 bases between.

The table lists this clonotype with many counts. The genes are TRBV7-2 and TRBJ2-3; unclear D gene. This CDR3 contains 15 residues. Per germline, CDR1 SGHTA and CDR2 FQGNSA. Deletions cut 1 base from V and 0 bases from J, with 8 bases between. CDR3 region: CASSLDPMSTDTQYF. CDR3 DNA sequence: TGTGCCAGCAGCTTAGATCCTATGAGCACAGATACGCAGTATTTT.

This clonotype was detected ten times or more. The J gene is TRBJ2-7, the V gene TRBV11-2; TRBD1 matches 7 bases. J gave up 5 bases and V 5 bases, and 3 bases lay outside the gene matches. Germline values: CDR1 SGHAT, CDR2 FQNNGV. The CDR3 contains 12 residues. In DNA form, the CDR3 reads TGTGCCAGCAGCCGTGACAGGGACGAGCAGTACGTC. It codes for CASSRDRDEQYV.

Ten or more counts support this clonotype. The chain's CDR3 is CASSLGPGSTDTQYF. As DNA, the CDR3 is TGCGCCAGCAGCTTGGGTCCGGGAAGCACAGATACGCAGTATTTT. The chain recombines TRBV5-1 with TRBJ2-3; D possibly corresponds to TRBD2 (5 bases). The V end was cut by 0 bases, the J end by 0 bases, with 8 bases between. This CDR3 is built from 15 residues. Looked up from germline, CDR1 is SGHRS and CDR2 is YFSETQ.

This clonotype was counted many times. This rearrangement joins TRBV15 to TRBJ2-1; 10 positions match TRBD2. V lost 0 bases to trimming and J lost 5 bases; unmatched junction nucleotides: 4. Germline CDR1 LNHNV, CDR2 YYDKDF (reference sequence). The CDR3 consists of 16 residues. DNA for the CDR3: TGTGCCACCAGCAGAGACCTAGCGGGGGCCAACAATGAGCAGTTCTTC. Its translation: CATSRDLAGANNEQFF.

This clonotype was recorded a few times. The genes are TRBV18 and TRBJ1-1; 7 bases align to TRBD1. Germline V gene sequence: CDR1 KGHSH, CDR2 LQKENI. J was trimmed by 5 bases and V by 2 bases; bases with no gene match: 8. This CDR3 has 15 amino acids. In nucleotides, the CDR3 is TGTGCCAGCTCACCAATACAGGGGAAGGAGACTGAAGCTTTCTTT. Residues: CASSPIQGKETEAFF.

This clonotype was counted at least ten times. V usage is TRBV7-2 and J usage is TRBJ1-1; D unclear. This CDR3 contains 14 residues. Germline V CDR1 and CDR2: SGHTA, FQGNSA. Trimming shortened V by 4 bases and J by 6 bases, and 15 bases separated the two germline ends. The CDR3 nucleotides are TGTGCCAGCAGCTCCAGGCGGGATAATGCTGAAGCTTTCTTT. Translated: CASSSRRDNAEAFF. The full variable domain, completed using reference TRBV7-2 and TRBJ1-1, is GAGVSQSPSNKVTEKGKDVELRCDPISGHTALYWYRQSLGQGLEFLIYFQGNSAPDKSGLPSDRFSAERTGGSVSTLTIQRTQQEDSAVYLCASSSRRDNAEAFFGQGTRLTVV.

The sample holds many counts of this clonotype. The V gene is TRBV29-1, the J gene TRBJ1-4, with no clear D. CDR1 is SQVTM and CDR2 is ANQGSEA in the germline V gene. The CDR3 runs to 12 residues. V was clipped by 6 bases and J by 6 bases, with 11 bases between them. Here the CDR3 DNA reads TGCAGCGTGACTGCGGAGGATGAAAAACTGTTTTTT. Its translation: CSVTAEDEKLFF. The whole variable domain, filled in from reference TRBV29-1 and TRBJ1-4, reads SAVISQKPSRDICQRGTSLTIQCQVDSQVTMMFWYRQQPGQSLTLIATANQGSEATYESGFVIDKFPISRPNLTFSTLTVSNMSPEDSSIYLCSVTAEDEKLFFGSGTQLSVL.

This clonotype was found many times. The V and J genes are TRBV7-8 and TRBJ2-3, with 11 bases identical to TRBD2. V lost 1 base, J lost 2 bases, and 8 bases stayed unmatched. The germline V gene encodes CDR1 SGHVS and CDR2 FQNEAQ. This CDR3 contains 18 residues. CDR3 bases: TGTGCCAGCAGCTTAGGTAGCGGGGGGGGACTAAACACAGATACGCAGTATTTT. As protein: CASSLGSGGGLNTDTQYF.

This clonotype was seen only a few times. The chain joins TRBV5-4 to TRBJ2-1, with TRBD2 matching over 9 bases. There are 15 residues in the CDR3. CDR1 is SGHNT, CDR2 YYREEE, per germline (reference sequence). V gave up 0 bases and J gave up 5 bases; unmatched junction bases: 3. The CDR3 sequence: CASSLERGANNEQFF. CDR3 in DNA: TGTGCCAGCAGCTTGGAGCGGGGGGCAAACAATGAGCAGTTCTTC.

CDR3 DNA sequence: TGTGCCAGTAGTACTCTAGCGGGGAGCTCCTACAATGAGCAGTTCTTC. Protein sequence: CASSTLAGSSYNEQFF. V usage is TRBV19 and J usage is TRBJ2-1; 9 bases fit TRBD2. With 4 bases clipped from V and 0 bases from J, the junction kept 4 bases outside the gene matches. The germline CDR1 and CDR2 sequences are LNHDA and SQIVND (reference sequence). The CDR3 is 16 residues long.

This clonotype was detected many times. Here the CDR3 reads CASSSTSGGSYEQYF. For the CDR3, the DNA is TGTGCCAGCAGTTCCACTAGCGGGGGTTCCTACGAGCAGTACTTC. The rearrangement joins TRBV12-3 or TRBV12-4 to TRBJ2-7, with 11 bases lining up with TRBD2. The CDR3 is made up of 15 amino acids. V gave up 4 bases and J gave up 1 base; unmatched junction bases: 3.

This clonotype was seen repeatedly, ten times or more. V is TRBV5-1 and J is TRBJ1-6; D may be TRBD1 (6 bases). This CDR3 spans 12 amino acids. Germline CDR1 reads SGHRS; CDR2 reads YFSETQ. V was trimmed by 5 bases and J by 7 bases, leaving 7 bases between them. CDR3: CASRQGNSPLHF. The DNA for the CDR3 is TGCGCCAGCAGGCAGGGGAATTCACCCCTCCACTTT.

This clonotype appeared many times. The J gene is TRBJ2-7, the V gene TRBV5-1; 12 nucleotides match TRBD1. With V trimmed by 3 bases and J by 7 bases, 2 bases remained unmatched. The CDR3 is 13 residues long. Per germline, CDR1 SGHRS and CDR2 YFSETQ. The CDR3 DNA sequence: TGCGCCAGCAGCTGGGACAGGGGGCGTGAGCAGTACGTC. Its protein product is CASSWDRGREQYV.

This clonotype was counted many times. This rearrangement joins TRBV4-1 to TRBJ2-4; the D call may be TRBD1 or TRBD2 (5 bases each). Trimming removed 3 bases at V and 1 base at J, with 16 bases between. Germline V gene lookup returns CDR1 MGHRA and CDR2 YSYEKL. There are 17 residues in the CDR3. CDR3: CASSQVPGPLAKNIQYF. CDR3 DNA sequence: TGCGCCAGCAGCCAGGTACCGGGACCGCTCGCCAAAAACATTCAGTACTTC.

The rearrangement joins TRBV3-1 to TRBJ1-1; D gene uncertain. CDR1 and CDR2 from the germline V gene are LGHDT and YNNKEL (reference sequence). With 0 bases removed from V and 3 bases from J, the gap between germline ends came to 14 bases. This CDR3 region has 16 residues. DNA of the CDR3: TGTGCCAGCAGCCAAGAACGCAACACCCGGTACACTGAAGCTTTCTTT. Translating gives CASSQERNTRYTEAFF. Full variable domain (rest looked up from reference TRBV3-1 and TRBJ1-1): DTAVSQTPKYLVTQMGNDKSIKCEQNLGHDTMYWYKQDSKKFLKIMFSYNNKELIINETVPNRFSPKSPDKAHLNLHINSLELGDSAVYFCASSQERNTRYTEAFFGQGTRLTVV.

This clonotype was counted at least ten times. This rearrangement joins TRBV7-9 to TRBJ2-3, with D maybe TRBD2 (6 bases). This CDR3 has 13 amino acids. Looked up from germline, CDR1 is SEHNR and CDR2 is FQNEAQ (reference sequence). V was clipped by 5 bases and J by 7 bases, with 13 bases between them. The CDR3: CASSAGGAHTQYF. CDR3 in DNA: TGTGCCAGCAGCGCAGGCGGGGCCCATACGCAGTATTTT.

This clonotype was recorded at least ten times. This rearrangement joins TRBV19 to TRBJ2-7, with a possible D match to TRBD1 (6 bases). The germline V and J ends were trimmed by 10 bases and 3 bases, with 13 bases remaining between them. CDR3 size: 12 residues. Germline loops: CDR1 LNHDA, CDR2 SQIVND (reference sequence). This chain's CDR3 is CATKDSVYEQYF. The CDR3, as DNA: TGTGCCACAAAGGACAGCGTCTACGAGCAGTACTTC.